These T cell receptor beta chains were read from a single sample in a study of blood T cell repertoires in COVID-19. The method was immunoSEQ multiplex PCR; TCRdb's version includes in-frame clones alone and lacks a portion of them. The sample records some 150,000 clones, around 73% being singletons. The sequencing sample was made of peripheral blood. The receptors shown here come from a woman between 50 and 59 years old with active or convalescent COVID-19. The CDR3 runs from the conserved cysteine through the conserved F or W. The order of the fields is clone size, V gene, J gene, D gene, CDR3 DNA, CDR3 protein. The D gene is left open where the match is weak. Expanded clones are given a class, and other clones once, few, many or no size at all.

>NA|TRBV13|TRBJ2-2|TRBD2
TGTGCCAGCAGCTTATGGGTAGCGGGGGAGCCGAACACCGGGGAGCTGTTTTTT
CASSLWVAGEPNTGELFF
>NA|TRBV29-1|TRBJ2-7|NA
TGCAGCGTGAGAGGACAGTTAAACCTTAGCTCCTACGAGCAGTACTTC
CSVRGQLNLSSYEQYF
>NA|TRBV5-1|TRBJ1-4|TRBD1
TGCGCCAGCAGCTTGGACGTGGGACAGGGGCCAACTAATGAAAAACTGTTTTTT
CASSLDVGQGPTNEKLFF
>NA|TRBV6-2/TRBV6-3|TRBJ2-7|TRBD1
TGTGCCAGCAGTTATCAGGGGGTCGAATACGAGCAGTACTTC
CASSYQGVEYEQYF
>few|TRBV28|TRBJ2-7|NA
TGTGCCAGCAGTTCAGGGCCCTACGAGCAGTACTTC
CASSSGPYEQYF
>NA|TRBV5-1|TRBJ2-7|TRBD1
TGCGCCAGCAGCCGAGCTGGACAGGTGGGGGAGCAGTACTTC
CASSRAGQVGEQYF
>NA|TRBV7-2|TRBJ1-1|NA
TGTGCCAGCAGCTTAGCACCGGGGACAACCCTCCCTGAAGCTTTCTTT
CASSLAPGTTLPEAFF
>NA|TRBV10-3|TRBJ2-2|TRBD2
TGTGCCATCAGCCCTAGCGGGAGTCTGACCGGGGAGCTGTTTTTT
CAISPSGSLTGELFF
>NA|TRBV7-2|TRBJ2-3|TRBD2
TGTGCCAGCAGCTTGGGACTAGCGGGGGGTCCCTCCGGAACTACGCAGTATTTT
CASSLGLAGGPSGTTQYF
>NA|TRBV5-8|TRBJ1-1|NA
TGTGCCAGCAGCTTGCCCCTCTACAGGGCGAGGTCGGTGGACACTGAAGCTTTCTTT
CASSLPLYRARSVDTEAFF
>NA|TRBV5-6|TRBJ1-2|NA
TGTGCCAGCAGCTTAAAGACCGGGACATATGGGGGCGATGGCTACACCTTC
CASSLKTGTYGGDGYTF
>NA|TRBV13|TRBJ2-4|TRBD2
TGTGCCAGCAGCTTAAGGGCGAGCGGGGGGGCCACAGCCAAAAACATTCAGTACTTC
CASSLRASGGATAKNIQYF
>NA|TRBV28|TRBJ1-3|TRBD1
TGTGCCAGCAGCCCTAGACAGGGAGGAAACACCATATATTTT
CASSPRQGGNTIYF